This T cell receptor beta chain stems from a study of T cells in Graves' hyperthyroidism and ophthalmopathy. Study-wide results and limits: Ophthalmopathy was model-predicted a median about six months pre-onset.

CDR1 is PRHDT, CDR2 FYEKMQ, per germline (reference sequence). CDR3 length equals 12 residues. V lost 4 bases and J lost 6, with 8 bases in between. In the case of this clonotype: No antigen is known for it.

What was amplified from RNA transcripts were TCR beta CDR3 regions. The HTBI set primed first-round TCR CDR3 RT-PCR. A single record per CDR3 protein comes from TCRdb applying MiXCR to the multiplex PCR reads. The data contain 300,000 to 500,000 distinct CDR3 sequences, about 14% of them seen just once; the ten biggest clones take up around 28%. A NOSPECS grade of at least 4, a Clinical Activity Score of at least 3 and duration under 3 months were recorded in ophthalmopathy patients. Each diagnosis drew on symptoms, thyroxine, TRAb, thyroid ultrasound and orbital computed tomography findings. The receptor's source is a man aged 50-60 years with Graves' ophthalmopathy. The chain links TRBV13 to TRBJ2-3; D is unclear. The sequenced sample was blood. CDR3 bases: TGTGCCAGCAGCTCGCTGGACGATACGCAGTATTTT. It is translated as CASSSLDDTQYF.